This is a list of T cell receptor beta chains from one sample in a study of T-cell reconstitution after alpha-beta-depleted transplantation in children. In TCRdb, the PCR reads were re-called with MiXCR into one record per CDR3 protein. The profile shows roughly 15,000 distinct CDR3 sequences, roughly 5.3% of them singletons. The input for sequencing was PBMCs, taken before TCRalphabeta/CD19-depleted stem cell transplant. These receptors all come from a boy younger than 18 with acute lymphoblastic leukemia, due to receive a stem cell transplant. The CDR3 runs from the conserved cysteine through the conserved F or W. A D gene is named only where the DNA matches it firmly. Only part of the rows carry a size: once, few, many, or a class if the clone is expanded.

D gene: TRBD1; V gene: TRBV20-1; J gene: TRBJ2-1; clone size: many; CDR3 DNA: TGCAGTGCTGGGACAGGGAGGGGATCCTACAATGAGCAGTTCTTC; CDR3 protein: CSAGTGRGSYNEQFF
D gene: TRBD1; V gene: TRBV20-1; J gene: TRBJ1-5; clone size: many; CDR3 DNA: TGCAGTGCTAGGGGACAGGTTCACTCCAATCAGCCCCAGCATTTT; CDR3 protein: CSARGQVHSNQPQHF
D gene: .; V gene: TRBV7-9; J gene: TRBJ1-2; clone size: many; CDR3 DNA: TGTGCCACCTCGAAAACGGAGGGCTACACCTTC; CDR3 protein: CATSKTEGYTF
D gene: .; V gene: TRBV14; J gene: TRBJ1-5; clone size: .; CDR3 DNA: TGTGCCAGCAGCCAAGTTGTGCGGGGGGCCGGCAATCAGCCCCAGCATTTT; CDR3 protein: CASSQVVRGAGNQPQHF
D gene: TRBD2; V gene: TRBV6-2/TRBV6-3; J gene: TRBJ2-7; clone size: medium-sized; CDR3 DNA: TGTGCCAGCAGTTACTCGAGTCCGTTTCCTAGCGGGAGGGAACCCTACGAGCAGTACTTC; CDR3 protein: CASSYSSPFPSGREPYEQYF
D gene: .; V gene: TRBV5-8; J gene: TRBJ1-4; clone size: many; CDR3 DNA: TGTGCCAGCAGCGGAGGGTCCCTTGCAACTAATGAAAAACTGTTTTTT; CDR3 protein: CASSGGSLATNEKLFF
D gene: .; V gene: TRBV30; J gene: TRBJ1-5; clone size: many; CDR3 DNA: TGTGCCTGGAGTGTTAGAAGCAATCAGCCCCAGCATTTT; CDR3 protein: CAWSVRSNQPQHF
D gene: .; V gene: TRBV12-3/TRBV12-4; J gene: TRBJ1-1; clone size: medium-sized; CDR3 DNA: TGTGCCAGCAACCCCTATCGTACAGATAAGAACACTGAAGCTTTCTTT; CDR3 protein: CASNPYRTDKNTEAFF
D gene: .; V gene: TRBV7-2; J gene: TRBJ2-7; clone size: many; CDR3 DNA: TGTGCCAGCAGCTTAGAGCAGGGGACCGAGCAGTACTTC; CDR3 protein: CASSLEQGTEQYF
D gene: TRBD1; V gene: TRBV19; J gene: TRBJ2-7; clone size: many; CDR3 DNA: TGTGCCAGTAGTACCAGGGGACAGAGGGGCGAGCAGTACTTC; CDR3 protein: CASSTRGQRGEQYF
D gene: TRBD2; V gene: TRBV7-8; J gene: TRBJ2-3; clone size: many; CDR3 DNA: TGTGCCAGCACTTTAGCGGGCAGTTCAGATACGCAGTATTTT; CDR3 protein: CASTLAGSSDTQYF
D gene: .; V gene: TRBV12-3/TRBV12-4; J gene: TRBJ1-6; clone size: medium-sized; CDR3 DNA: TGTGCCAGCGGTGGACCTCAGCACTTTAATTCACCCCTCCACTTT; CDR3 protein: CASGGPQHFNSPLHF
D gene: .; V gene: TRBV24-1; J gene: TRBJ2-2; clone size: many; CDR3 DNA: TGTGCCACCAGTGATTTTTGGGGCGGGGAGCTGTTTTTT; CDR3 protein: CATSDFWGGELFF
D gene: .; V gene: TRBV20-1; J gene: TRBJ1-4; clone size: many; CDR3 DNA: TGCTGTGCTAGAGATCTCCCGGGCAGGGCTAATGAAAAACTGTTTTTT; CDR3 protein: CCARDLPGRANEKLFF
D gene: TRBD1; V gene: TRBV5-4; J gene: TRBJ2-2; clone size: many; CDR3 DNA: TGTGCCAGCAGCTCCGCGGGACAGGGGCTCACCGGGGAGCTGTTTTTT; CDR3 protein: CASSSAGQGLTGELFF
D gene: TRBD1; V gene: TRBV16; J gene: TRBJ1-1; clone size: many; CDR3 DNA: TGTGCCAGCAGCCCGGACAGGCCCCTCATGAACACTGAAGCTTTCTTT; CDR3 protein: CASSPDRPLMNTEAFF
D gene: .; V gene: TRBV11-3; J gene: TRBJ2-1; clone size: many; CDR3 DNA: TGTGCCAGCAGCCCTAGCGAGTCCTACAATGAGCAGTTCTTC; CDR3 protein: CASSPSESYNEQFF
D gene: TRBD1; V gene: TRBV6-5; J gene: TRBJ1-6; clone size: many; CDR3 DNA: TGTGCCAGCAGAGCGACAGGGAATTCACCCCTCCACTTT; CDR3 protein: CASRATGNSPLHF
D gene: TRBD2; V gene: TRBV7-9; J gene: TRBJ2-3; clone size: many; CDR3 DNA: TGTGCCAGCAGCCCACCAGCCCCGGGACTAGCGGGGGGCACGCAGTATTTT; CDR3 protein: CASSPPAPGLAGGTQYF
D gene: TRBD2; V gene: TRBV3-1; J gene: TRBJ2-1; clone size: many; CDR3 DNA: TGTGCCAGCAGCGGACGGGTAGCGGGACCCAGCAATGAGCAGTTCTTC; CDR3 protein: CASSGRVAGPSNEQFF